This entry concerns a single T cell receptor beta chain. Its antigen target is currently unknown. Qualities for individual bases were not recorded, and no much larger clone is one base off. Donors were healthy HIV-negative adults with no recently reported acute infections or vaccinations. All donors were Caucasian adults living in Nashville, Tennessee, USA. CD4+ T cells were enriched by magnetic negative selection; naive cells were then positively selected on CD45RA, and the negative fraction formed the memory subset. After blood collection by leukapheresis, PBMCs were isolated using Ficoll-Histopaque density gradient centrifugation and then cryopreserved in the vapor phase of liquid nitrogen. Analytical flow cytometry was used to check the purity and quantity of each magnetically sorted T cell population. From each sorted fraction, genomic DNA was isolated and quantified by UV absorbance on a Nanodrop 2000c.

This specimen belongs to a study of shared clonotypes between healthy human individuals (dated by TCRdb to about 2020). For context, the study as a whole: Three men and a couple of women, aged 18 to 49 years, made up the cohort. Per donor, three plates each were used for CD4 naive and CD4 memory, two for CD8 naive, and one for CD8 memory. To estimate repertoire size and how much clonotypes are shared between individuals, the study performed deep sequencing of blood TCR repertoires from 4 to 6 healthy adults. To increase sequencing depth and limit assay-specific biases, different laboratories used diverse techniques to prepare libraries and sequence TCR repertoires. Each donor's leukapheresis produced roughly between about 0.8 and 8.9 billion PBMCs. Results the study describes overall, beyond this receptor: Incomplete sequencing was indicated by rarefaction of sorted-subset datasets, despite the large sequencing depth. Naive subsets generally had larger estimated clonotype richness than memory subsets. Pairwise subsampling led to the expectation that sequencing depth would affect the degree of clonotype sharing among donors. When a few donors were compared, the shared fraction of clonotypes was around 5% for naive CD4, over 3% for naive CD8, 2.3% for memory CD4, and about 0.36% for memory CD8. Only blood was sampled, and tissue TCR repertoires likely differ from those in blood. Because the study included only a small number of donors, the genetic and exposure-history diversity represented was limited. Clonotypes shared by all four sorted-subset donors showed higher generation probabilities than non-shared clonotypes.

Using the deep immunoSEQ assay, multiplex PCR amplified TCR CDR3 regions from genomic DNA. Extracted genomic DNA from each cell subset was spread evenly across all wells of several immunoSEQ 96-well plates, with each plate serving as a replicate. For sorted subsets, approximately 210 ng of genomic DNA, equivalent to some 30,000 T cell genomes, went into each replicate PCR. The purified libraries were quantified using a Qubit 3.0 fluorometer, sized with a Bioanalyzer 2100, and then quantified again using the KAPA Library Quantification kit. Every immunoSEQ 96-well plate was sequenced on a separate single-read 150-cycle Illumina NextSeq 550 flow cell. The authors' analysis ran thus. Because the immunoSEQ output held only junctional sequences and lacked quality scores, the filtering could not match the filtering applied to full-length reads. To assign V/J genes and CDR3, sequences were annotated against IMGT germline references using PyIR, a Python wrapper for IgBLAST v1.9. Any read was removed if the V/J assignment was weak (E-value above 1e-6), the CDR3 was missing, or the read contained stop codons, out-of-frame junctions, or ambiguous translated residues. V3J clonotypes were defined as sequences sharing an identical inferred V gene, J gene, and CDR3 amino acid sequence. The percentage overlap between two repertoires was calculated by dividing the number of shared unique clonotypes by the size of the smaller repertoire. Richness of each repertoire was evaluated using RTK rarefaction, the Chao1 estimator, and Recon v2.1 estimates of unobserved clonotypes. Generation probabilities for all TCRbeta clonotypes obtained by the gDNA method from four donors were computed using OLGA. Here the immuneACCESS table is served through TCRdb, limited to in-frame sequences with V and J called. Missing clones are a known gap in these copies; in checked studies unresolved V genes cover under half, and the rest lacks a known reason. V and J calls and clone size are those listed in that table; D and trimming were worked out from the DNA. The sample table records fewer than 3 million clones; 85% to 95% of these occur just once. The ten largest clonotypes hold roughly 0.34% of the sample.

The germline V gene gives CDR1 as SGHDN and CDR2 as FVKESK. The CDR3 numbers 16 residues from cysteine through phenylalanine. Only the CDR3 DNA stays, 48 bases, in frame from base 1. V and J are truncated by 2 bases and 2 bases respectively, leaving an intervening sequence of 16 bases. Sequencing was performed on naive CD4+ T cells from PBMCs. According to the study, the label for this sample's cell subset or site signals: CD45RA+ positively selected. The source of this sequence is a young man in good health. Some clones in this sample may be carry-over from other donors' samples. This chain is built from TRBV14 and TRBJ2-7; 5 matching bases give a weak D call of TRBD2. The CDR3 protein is CASSQLVGVPPYEQYF. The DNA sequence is TGTGCCAGCAGCCAACTAGTCGGGGTTCCCCCCTACGAGCAGTACTTC.